This T cell receptor beta chain was recorded in a study of shared clonotypes between healthy human individuals (dated by TCRdb to 2019 to 2021). Regarding the study in general: A couple of women and a few men aged 18 to 49 years were included in the cohort. Blood TCR repertoires of four to six healthy adults were deeply sequenced to estimate repertoire size and the extent of clonotype sharing between individuals. To increase sequencing depth and limit assay-specific biases, different laboratories used diverse techniques to prepare libraries and sequence TCR repertoires. Each donor's leukapheresis produced roughly between about 0.9 and 9.5 billion PBMCs. The paper as a whole reports these results and caveats: Sampling was restricted to blood, and TCR repertoires in tissues likely differ from the TCR repertoires found in blood. Based on pairwise subsampling, the degree of clonotype sharing among donors was expected to be affected by sequencing depth. Because the study included a small number of donors, the genetic and exposure-history diversity represented was limited.

Using the deep immunoSEQ assay, multiplex PCR amplified TCR CDR3 regions from genomic DNA. Genomic DNA extracted from each cell subset was distributed evenly over all wells of several immunoSEQ 96-well plates, and each plate served as one replicate. For unsorted PBMC, each replicate PCR was loaded with about 270 ng genomic DNA, equivalent to 25,000 to 35,000 T cell genomes. Ten immunoSEQ deep assay plates were used to sequence the unsorted PBMC genomic DNA. Purified libraries were quantified with a Qubit 3.0 fluorometer, sized on a Bioanalyzer 2100, and re-quantified with the KAPA Library Quantification kit. Each immunoSEQ 96-well plate was sequenced on its own single-read 150-cycle Illumina NextSeq 550 flow cell. Per the original workflow: Because the immunoSEQ output held only junctional sequences and lacked quality scores, the filtering could not match the filtering applied to full-length reads. To assign V/J genes and CDR3, sequences were annotated against IMGT germline references using PyIR, a Python wrapper for IgBLAST v1.9. Reads were removed for weak V/J assignments (E-value above 1e-6), missing CDR3, stop codons, out-of-frame junctions, or ambiguous translated residues. V3J clonotypes were defined by identical inferred V gene, J gene, and CDR3 amino acid sequence. Percentage overlap between repertoires was calculated by dividing the number of shared unique clonotypes by the size of the smaller repertoire. Richness of each repertoire was evaluated using RTK rarefaction, the Chao1 estimator, and Recon v2.1 estimates of unobserved clonotypes. TCRdb holds this immuneACCESS table with in-frame rearrangements only. Some clones are missing; in checked studies, unresolved V genes explain under half, and the rest has no known cause. V and J calls and clone size are given by that table; D and trimming were obtained from the DNA. The sample contains fewer than 600,000 clones, 70% to 80% of them found a single time. Around 14% of the sample is held by the ten biggest clonotypes.

About this clone: Its antigen is currently not known. No per-base quality is available; no much larger clone lies one base away.

The donors were healthy, HIV-negative adults with no recently reported acute infections or vaccinations. Every donor was a Caucasian adult residing in Nashville, Tennessee, USA. In the unsorted samples, some 94 million PBMCs were counted, and genomic DNA was extracted using the QIAamp DNA Blood Mini kit. Blood was obtained by leukapheresis, after which PBMCs were separated by Ficoll-Histopaque density gradient centrifugation and cryopreserved in liquid nitrogen vapor phase. As encoded in the germline V gene (reference sequence), CDR1 is MNHEY while CDR2 is SMNVEV. The CDR3 runs 16 amino acids, cysteine and phenylalanine included. Left in the record is the CDR3 DNA by itself, 48 bases read in frame from the first base. V and J are truncated by 7 bases and 6 bases respectively, leaving an intervening sequence of 24 bases.

Sequenced material: PBMCs. This sequence uses TRBV27 and TRBJ2-5; the D gene is perhaps TRBD2, on 6 matching bases. The receptor comes from a middle-aged woman in good health. Some clones in this sample may be carry-over from other donors' samples. The sequenced DNA is TGTGCCAGCAACACCGACCCGAGAAGCGGGCGGCAGACCCAGTACTTC. This encodes CASNTDPRSGRQTQYF.